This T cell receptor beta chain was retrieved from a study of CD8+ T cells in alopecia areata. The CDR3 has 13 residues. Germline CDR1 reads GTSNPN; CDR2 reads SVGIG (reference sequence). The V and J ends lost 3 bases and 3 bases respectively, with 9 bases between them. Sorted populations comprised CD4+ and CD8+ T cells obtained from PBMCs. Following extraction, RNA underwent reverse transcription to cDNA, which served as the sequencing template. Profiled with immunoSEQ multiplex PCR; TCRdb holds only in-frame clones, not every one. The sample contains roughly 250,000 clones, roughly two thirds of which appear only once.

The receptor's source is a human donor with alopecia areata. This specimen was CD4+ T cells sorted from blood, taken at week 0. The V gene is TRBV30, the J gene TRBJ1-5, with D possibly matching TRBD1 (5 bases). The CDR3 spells CAWSVGDNQPQHF. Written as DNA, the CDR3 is TGTGCCTGGAGCGTAGGGGACAATCAGCCCCAGCATTTT.